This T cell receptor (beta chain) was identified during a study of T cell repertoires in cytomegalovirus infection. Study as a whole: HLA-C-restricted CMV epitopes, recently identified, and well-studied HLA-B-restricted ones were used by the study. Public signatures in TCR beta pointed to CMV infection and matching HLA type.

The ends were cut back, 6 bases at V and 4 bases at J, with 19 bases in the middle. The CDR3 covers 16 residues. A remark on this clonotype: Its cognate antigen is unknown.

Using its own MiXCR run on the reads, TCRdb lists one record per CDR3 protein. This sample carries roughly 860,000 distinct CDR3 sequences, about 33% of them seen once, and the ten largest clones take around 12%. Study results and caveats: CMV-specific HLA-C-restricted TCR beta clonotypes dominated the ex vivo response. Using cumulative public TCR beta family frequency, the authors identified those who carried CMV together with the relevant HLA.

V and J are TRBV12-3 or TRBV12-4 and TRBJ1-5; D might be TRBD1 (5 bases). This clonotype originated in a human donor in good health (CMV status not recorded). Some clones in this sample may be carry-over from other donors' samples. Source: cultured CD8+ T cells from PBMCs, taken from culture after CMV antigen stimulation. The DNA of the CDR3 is TGTGCCAGCAGCTCCGGGACTCCTATCGATAATCAGCCCCAGCATTTT. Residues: CASSSGTPIDNQPQHF.